This entry is about one T cell receptor (beta chain). V lost 2 bases and J lost 0, with 10 bases in between. The CDR3 contains 15 residues. Germline CDR1 and CDR2: SNHLY and FYNNEI. Sequenced by immunoSEQ multiplex PCR; TCRdb stores in-frame clones only, minus some. This sample has 50,000 or so clones, with 95% found just once. This entry is derived from a study of control samples from healthy donors and cancer patients. The specimen sequenced was blood. This chain links TRBV2 with TRBJ1-1, with D hard to call. The origin of this receptor is a man aged 25-45 years in good health. In DNA, the CDR3 is TGTGCCAGCAGTGAATGGAGACCCTTGAACACTGAAGCTTTCTTT. Amino acids: CASSEWRPLNTEAFF.